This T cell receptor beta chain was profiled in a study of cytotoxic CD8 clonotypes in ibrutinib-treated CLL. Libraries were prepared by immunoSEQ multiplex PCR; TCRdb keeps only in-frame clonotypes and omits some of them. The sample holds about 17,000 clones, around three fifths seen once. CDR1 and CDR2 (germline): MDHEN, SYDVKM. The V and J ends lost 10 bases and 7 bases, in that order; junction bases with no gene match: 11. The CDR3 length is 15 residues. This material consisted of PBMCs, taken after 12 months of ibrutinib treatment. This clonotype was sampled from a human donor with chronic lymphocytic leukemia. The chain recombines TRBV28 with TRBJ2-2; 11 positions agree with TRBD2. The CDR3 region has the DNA TGTGCCATCACTACTAGCGGGAGTATGGTCGGGGAGCTGTTTTTT. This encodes CAITTSGSMVGELFF.